This T cell receptor (beta chain) was observed in a study of tumor and adjacent non-tumor tissue in lung cancer. Background on the study: Stage I to III disease affected 10 men and 5 women aged about 30 to 85. Samples averaged around 4.2 million productive TCRbeta reads each.

RNA was extracted from bulk tissue without any cell sorting. Chemotherapy-naive patients with new lung cancer underwent thoracic surgery in China, August–late 2014. On this clonotype itself: The antigen is undetermined. This CDR3 is missing its conserved last phenylalanine or tryptophan, likely due to a read error.

Three rounds of nested PCR, following a modified ARM-PCR protocol, produced the TCRbeta library. Each CDR3 protein is one row after TCRdb ran MiXCR on the multiplex PCR reads. The table records fewer than 150,000 distinct CDR3 sequences, around 67% of them present only once. Findings and limits, study-wide: TCR diversity was significantly greater in tumor than normal lung tissue.

Germline V gene lookup returns CDR1 SQVTM and CDR2 ANQGSEA. This CDR3 is 12 amino acids long. This clonotype was obtained from a man aged 60-69 years with small cell lung cancer. The specimen was lung tumor tissue. J is TRBJ2-5 and V is TRBV29-1; TRBD1 aligns across 10 bases. The CDR3 sequence: CIGGQGSETQYS. As DNA, the CDR3 is TGCATCGGGGGACAGGGGTCGGAGACCCAGTACTCC.